The sequence of this T cell receptor (beta chain) was determined in a study of long-term antiretroviral therapy in people with HIV. Study observations and caveats: Repertoire dominance by clones expanded before ART was seen at all time points.

With regard to this clone: Antigen: not known.

At survey level, the immunoSEQ assay was run in its v3.0 version. Assay: immunoSEQ multiplex PCR; the TCRdb copy retains only in-frame clones and omits some. The table shows 20,000 to 25,000 clones, with 82% occurring only once. The germline V and J ends were trimmed by 8 bases and 0 bases, with 10 bases remaining between them. This CDR3 spans 13 amino acids. The germline CDR1 and CDR2 sequences are MNHEY and SMNVEV (reference sequence). The chain is built from TRBV27 and TRBJ1-2, with unresolved D. The starting material was unsorted PBMCs, obtained at the start of antiretroviral therapy. The clonotype originates from a man aged 50-60 years with HIV. Here the CDR3 DNA reads TGTGCCAGCGGAAATAAAGCTAACTATGGCTACACCTTC. Translating it yields CASGNKANYGYTF.